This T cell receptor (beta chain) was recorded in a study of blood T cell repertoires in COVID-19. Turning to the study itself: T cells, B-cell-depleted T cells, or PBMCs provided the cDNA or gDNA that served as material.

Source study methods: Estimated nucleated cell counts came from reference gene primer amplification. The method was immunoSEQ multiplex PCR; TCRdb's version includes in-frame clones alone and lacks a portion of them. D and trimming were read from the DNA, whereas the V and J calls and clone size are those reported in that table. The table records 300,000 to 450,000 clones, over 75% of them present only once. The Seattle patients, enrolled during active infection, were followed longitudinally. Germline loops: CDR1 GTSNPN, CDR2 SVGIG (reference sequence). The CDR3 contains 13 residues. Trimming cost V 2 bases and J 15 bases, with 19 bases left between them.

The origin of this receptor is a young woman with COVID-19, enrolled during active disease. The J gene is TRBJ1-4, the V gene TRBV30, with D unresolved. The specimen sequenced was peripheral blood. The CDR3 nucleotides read TGTGCCTGGAGTCAGAGGGTACGGAGCAAGGTGTTTTTT. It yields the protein CAWSQRVRSKVFF.